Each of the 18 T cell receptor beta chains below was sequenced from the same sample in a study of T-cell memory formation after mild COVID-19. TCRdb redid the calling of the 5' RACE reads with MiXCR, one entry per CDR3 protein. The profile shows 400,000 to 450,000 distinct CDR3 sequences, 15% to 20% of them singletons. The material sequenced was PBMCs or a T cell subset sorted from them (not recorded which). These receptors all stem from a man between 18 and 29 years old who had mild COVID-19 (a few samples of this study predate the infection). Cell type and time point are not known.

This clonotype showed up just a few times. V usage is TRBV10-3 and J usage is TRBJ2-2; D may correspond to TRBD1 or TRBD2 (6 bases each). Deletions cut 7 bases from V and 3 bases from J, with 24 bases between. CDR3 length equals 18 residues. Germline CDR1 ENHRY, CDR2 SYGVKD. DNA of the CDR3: TGTGCCATCAATTACCGTACGGGGGCCTGGGGAGACACCGGGGAGCTGTTTTTT. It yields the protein CAINYRTGAWGDTGELFF.

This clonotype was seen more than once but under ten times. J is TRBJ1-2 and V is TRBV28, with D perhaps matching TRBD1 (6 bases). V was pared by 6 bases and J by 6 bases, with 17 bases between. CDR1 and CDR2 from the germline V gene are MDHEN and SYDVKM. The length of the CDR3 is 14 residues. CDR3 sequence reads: CASSPPGASNGYTF. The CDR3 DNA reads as TGTGCCAGCAGCCCCCCAGGGGCCTCGAATGGCTACACCTTC.

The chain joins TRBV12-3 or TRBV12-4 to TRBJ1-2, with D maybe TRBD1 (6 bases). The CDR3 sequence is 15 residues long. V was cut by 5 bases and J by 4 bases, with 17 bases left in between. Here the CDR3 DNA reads TGTGCCAGCAGTCACAATCATGGGGGCGGCTATGGCTACACCTTC. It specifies CASSHNHGGGYGYTF.

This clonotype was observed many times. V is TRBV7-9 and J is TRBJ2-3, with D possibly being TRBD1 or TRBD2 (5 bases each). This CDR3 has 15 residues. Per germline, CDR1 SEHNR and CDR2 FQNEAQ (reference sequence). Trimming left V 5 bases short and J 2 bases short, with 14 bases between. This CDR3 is CASSRDLHHTDTQYF. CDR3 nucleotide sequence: TGTGCCAGCAGCCGGGACCTCCACCACACAGATACGCAGTATTTT.

CDR3: CASSYSRSQTYEQYV. In DNA form, the CDR3 reads TGTGCCAGCAGTTACTCGAGGTCCCAAACCTACGAGCAGTACGTC. The chain links TRBV6-5 to TRBJ2-7; D not resolved. The germline V gene has CDR1 MNHEY and CDR2 SVGAGI. Deletions cut 0 bases from V and 2 bases from J, with 11 bases between. CDR3 size: 15 residues.

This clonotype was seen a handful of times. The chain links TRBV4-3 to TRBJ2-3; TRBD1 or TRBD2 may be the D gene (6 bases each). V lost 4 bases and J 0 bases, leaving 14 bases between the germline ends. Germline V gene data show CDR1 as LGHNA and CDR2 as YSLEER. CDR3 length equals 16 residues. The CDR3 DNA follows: TGCGCCAGCAGCCTAGGGGGGCGCGCTAGCACAGATACGCAGTATTTT. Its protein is CASSLGGRASTDTQYF.

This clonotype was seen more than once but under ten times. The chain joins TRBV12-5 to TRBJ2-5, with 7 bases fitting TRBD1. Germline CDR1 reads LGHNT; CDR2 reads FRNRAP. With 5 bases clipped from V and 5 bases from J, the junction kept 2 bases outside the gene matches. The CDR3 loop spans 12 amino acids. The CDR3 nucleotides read TGTGCTAGTGGTACAGGGGTGGAGACCCAGTACTTC. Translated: CASGTGVETQYF.

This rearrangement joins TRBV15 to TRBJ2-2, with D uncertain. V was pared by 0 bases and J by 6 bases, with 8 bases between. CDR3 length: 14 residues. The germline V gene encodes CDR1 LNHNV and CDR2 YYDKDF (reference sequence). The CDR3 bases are TGTGCCACCAGCAGAGATCAGGCACCCGGGGAGCTGTTTTTT. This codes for CATSRDQAPGELFF.

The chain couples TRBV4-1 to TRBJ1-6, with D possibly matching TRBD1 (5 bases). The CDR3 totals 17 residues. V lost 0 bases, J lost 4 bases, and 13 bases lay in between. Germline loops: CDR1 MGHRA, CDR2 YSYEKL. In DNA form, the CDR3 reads TGCGCCAGCAGCCAAGAATGGCCGGACACGTATAATTCACCCCTCCACTTT. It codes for CASSQEWPDTYNSPLHF.

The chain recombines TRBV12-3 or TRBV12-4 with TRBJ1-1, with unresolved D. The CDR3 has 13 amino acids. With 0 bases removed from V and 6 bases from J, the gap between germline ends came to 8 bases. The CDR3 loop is CASSLALGPEAFF. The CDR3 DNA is TGTGCCAGCAGTTTAGCGCTAGGACCTGAAGCTTTCTTT.

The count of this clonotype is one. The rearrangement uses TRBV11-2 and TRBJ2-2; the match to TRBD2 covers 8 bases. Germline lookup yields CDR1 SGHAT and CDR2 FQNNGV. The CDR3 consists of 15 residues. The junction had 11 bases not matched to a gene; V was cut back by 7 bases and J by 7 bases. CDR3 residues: CASTATSALHGELFF. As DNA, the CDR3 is TGTGCCAGCACCGCGACTAGCGCGCTCCACGGGGAGCTGTTTTTT.

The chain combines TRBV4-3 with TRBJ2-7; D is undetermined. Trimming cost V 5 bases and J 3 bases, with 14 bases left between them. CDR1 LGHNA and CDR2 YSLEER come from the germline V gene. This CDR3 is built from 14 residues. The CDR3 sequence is CASSSNQTLYEQYV. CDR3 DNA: TGCGCCAGCAGCTCCAACCAAACGCTCTACGAGCAGTACGTC.

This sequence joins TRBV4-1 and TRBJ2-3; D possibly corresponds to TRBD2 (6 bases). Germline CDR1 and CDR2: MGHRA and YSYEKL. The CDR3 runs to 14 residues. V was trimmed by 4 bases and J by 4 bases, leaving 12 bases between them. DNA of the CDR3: TGCGCCAGCAGCCTCGGGGACTCCGCAGATACGCAGTATTTT. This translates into CASSLGDSADTQYF.

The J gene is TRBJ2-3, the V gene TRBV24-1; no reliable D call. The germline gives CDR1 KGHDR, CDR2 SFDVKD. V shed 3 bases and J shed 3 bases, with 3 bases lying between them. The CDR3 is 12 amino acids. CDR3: CATSDGTDTQYF. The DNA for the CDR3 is TGTGCCACCAGTGATGGAACAGATACGCAGTATTTT.

Here the CDR3 DNA reads TGTGCCATCAGCGGAACAGGGGCGATCACCGGGGAGCTGTTTTTT. Translated: CAISGTGAITGELFF. This chain connects TRBV10-3 to TRBJ2-2, with 7 positions matching TRBD1. The V and J ends lost 6 bases and 4 bases, in that order; junction bases with no gene match: 8. The CDR3 is 15 residues long. Per germline, CDR1 ENHRY and CDR2 SYGVKD.

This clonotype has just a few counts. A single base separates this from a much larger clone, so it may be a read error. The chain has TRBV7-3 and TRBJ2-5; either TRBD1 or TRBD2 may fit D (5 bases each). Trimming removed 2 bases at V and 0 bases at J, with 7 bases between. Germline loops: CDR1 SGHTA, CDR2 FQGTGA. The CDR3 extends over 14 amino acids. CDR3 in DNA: TGTGCCAGCAGCTTAGAGGGGTACCAAGAGACCCAGTACTTC. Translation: CASSLEGYQETQYF. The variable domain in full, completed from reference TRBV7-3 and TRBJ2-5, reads GAGVSQTPSNKVTEKGKYVELRCDPISGHTALYWYRQSLGQGPEFLIYFQGTGAADDSGLPNDRFFAVRPEGSVSTLKIQRTERGDSAVYLCASSLEGYQETQYFGPGTRLLVL.

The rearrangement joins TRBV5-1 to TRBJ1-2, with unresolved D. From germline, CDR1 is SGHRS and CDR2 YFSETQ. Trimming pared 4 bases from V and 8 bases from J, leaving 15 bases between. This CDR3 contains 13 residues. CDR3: CASSPEGEGGYTF. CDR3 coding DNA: TGCGCCAGCAGCCCCGAGGGAGAAGGCGGCTACACCTTC.

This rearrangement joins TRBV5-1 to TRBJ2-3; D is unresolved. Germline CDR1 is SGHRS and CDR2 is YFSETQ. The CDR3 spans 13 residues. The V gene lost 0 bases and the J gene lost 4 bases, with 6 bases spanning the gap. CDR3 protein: CASSLVRPDTQYF. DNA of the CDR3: TGCGCCAGCAGCTTGGTTCGGCCAGATACGCAGTATTTT.